A selection of T cell receptor beta chains follows, all from one sample in a study of T-cell memory formation after mild COVID-19. TCRdb processed the 5' RACE reads anew with MiXCR; each CDR3 protein has one entry. The sample includes roughly 220,000 distinct CDR3 sequences, around 8.8% of them seen just once. The specimen sequenced was PBMCs or a T cell subset sorted from them (not recorded which). These receptors all stem from a man aged 18 to 35 who had mild COVID-19 (a few samples of this study predate the infection). Cell type and time point are not known. CDR3s include the opening cysteine and the closing phenylalanine or tryptophan. A D gene is named only where the DNA matches it firmly. Not every row has a clone size; where given, it reads once, few, many or a size class.

>few|TRBJ2-1|-|TRBV10-3
TGTGCCAGCAGGGAACCGGGGGGGTCAGGGGGTGAGCAGTTCTTC
CASREPGGSGGEQFF
>-|TRBJ2-2|TRBD2|TRBV27
TGTGCCAGCACTGACGGCCCGGGGGGCACCGGGGAGCTGTTTTTT
CASTDGPGGTGELFF
>many|TRBJ1-3|-|TRBV20-1
TGCAGTGCTACTTGGGGTACCTACTCTGGAAACACCATATATTTT
CSATWGTYSGNTIYF
>-|TRBJ1-2|-|TRBV5-1
TGCGCCAGCAGCCACGGTGACCCGTATGGCTACACCTTC
CASSHGDPYGYTF
>many|TRBJ1-6|-|TRBV2
TGTGCCAGCTCGCCAGACTCCTATAATTCACCCCTCCACTTT
CASSPDSYNSPLHF
>few|TRBJ1-1|-|TRBV9
TGTGCCAGCAGCGTCCACAGGGTCCCCACTGAAGCTTTCTTT
CASSVHRVPTEAFF
>many|TRBJ2-5|-|TRBV5-1
TGCGCCAGCAGCAGGAACCGGGAGACCCAGTACTTC
CASSRNRETQYF
>few|TRBJ1-4|-|TRBV6-2/TRBV6-3
TGTGCCAGCAGTTACTCTGGAAAACTGTTTTTT
CASSYSGKLFF
>-|TRBJ2-6|-|TRBV9
TGTGCCAGCAGCGCCCTTTATGGGGCCAACGTCCTGACTTTC
CASSALYGANVLTF
>many|TRBJ2-3|-|TRBV7-2
TGTGCCAGCAGCCCATTCACAGATACGCAGTATTTT
CASSPFTDTQYF
>many|TRBJ2-7|-|TRBV5-1
TGCGCCAGCAGCTTGGGGGGCCACGAGCAGTACTTC
CASSLGGHEQYF
>few|TRBJ1-5|-|TRBV7-2
TGTGCCAGCAGCTCCGGGACAAGCAATCAGCCCCAGCATTTT
CASSSGTSNQPQHF
>-|TRBJ2-2|-|TRBV11-3
TGTGCCAGCAGCTTAGAAGGGGGGTACGGGGAGCTGTTTTTT
CASSLEGGYGELFF
>many|TRBJ2-2|-|TRBV7-9
TGTGCCAGCAGCTTATTTGGCCTAAGAGGGTCCGGGGAGCTGTTTTTT
CASSLFGLRGSGELFF
>-|TRBJ1-2|-|TRBV12-5
TGTGCTAGTGCCTCAGAGAGCGGGGGCTACACCTTC
CASASESGGYTF
>many|TRBJ2-5|TRBD2|TRBV5-1
TGCGCCAGCAGCAGCGGACTAGCGGGGCAAGAGACCCAGTACTTC
CASSSGLAGQETQYF
>-|TRBJ2-5|-|TRBV2
TGTGCCAGCAGTGAAGAGTGGGTGGGGGAGACCCAGTACTTC
CASSEEWVGETQYF
>-|TRBJ2-2|-|TRBV9
TGTGCCAGCACCCACCCCGAGGACGCTCCGAACACCGGGGAGCTGTTTTTT
CASTHPEDAPNTGELFF
>few|TRBJ1-2|-|TRBV9
TGTGCCAGCAGCGTAGATCCAGGGAACTATGGCTACACCTTC
CASSVDPGNYGYTF
>many|TRBJ1-2|-|TRBV20-1
TGCAGTGCTGGGGATACCACAGGGTCCTATGGCTACACCTTC
CSAGDTTGSYGYTF
>few|TRBJ1-1|-|TRBV25-1
TGTGCCAGCAGACAAAGATGGGAGGGTGGCGGAGCTTTCTTT
CASRQRWEGGGAFF
>-|TRBJ2-5|-|TRBV12-3/TRBV12-4
TGTGCCAGCAGCACTCAGCTGGAGTCCCAGTACTTC
CASSTQLESQYF
>-|TRBJ2-2|-|TRBV20-1
TGCAGTGTCTCGTCAAGGGGTTTAGACACCGGGGAGCTGTTTTTT
CSVSSRGLDTGELFF
>few|TRBJ2-3|-|TRBV20-1
TGCAGTGCTAGGACCACCACAGATACGCAGTATTTT
CSARTTTDTQYF
>many|TRBJ2-1|-|TRBV11-2
TGTGCCAGCAGCTTAGACAGGGGAGGCAATGAGCAGTTCTTC
CASSLDRGGNEQFF
>-|TRBJ2-1|-|TRBV4-3
TGCGCCAGCAGCCAGGAGAGACAGATCTACAATGAGCAGTTCTTC
CASSQERQIYNEQFF
>-|TRBJ1-5|-|TRBV7-8
TGTGCCAGCAGCGCAGGACCACTAAGTCAGCCCCAGCATTTT
CASSAGPLSQPQHF
>many|TRBJ2-7|-|TRBV6-5
TGTGCCAGCAGACCCTCCCTAGCGAGCCACGAGCAGTACTTC
CASRPSLASHEQYF
>-|TRBJ1-1|-|TRBV6-6
TGTGCCAGCAGTTACTCGAGTAGCGGGGGTGACACTGAAGCTTTCTTT
CASSYSSSGGDTEAFF
>many|TRBJ2-5|-|TRBV20-1
TGCAGTGCTAGGGGGGGTGCCTTACAAGAGACCCAGTACTTC
CSARGGALQETQYF
>few|TRBJ2-1|-|TRBV11-2
TGTGCCAGCAGCCCCGACAGATTCTACAATGAGCAGTTCTTC
CASSPDRFYNEQFF
>few|TRBJ2-2|-|TRBV9
TGTGCCAGCAGCGTAGTCCCGCTTCGCACCGGGGAGCTGTTTTTT
CASSVVPLRTGELFF
>few|TRBJ1-6|TRBD1|TRBV20-1
TGCAGTGCAGGGAGGCGGAGGGACAGGGGGAATTCACCCCTCCACTTT
CSAGRRRDRGNSPLHF
>many|TRBJ2-4|-|TRBV19
TGTGCCAGTAGCCTTCCGGGACGGGGCATTCAGTACTTC
CASSLPGRGIQYF
>few|TRBJ2-3|TRBD1|TRBV18
TGTGCCAGCTCATCCAGACAGGGGGTCACAGATACGCAGTATTTT
CASSSRQGVTDTQYF
>-|TRBJ2-3|TRBD2|TRBV5-1
TGCGCCAGCAGCTTGGGGATTAGCGGGGCAACAGATACGCAGTATTTT
CASSLGISGATDTQYF
>few|TRBJ1-1|-|TRBV7-9
TGTGCCAGCAGCTTAGCAGGGGTTACTGAAGCTTTCTTT
CASSLAGVTEAFF
>-|TRBJ2-7|-|TRBV20-1
TGCAGTGCTCGGCCCGGGACACTAGATTACGAGCAGTACTTC
CSARPGTLDYEQYF
>few|TRBJ2-1|TRBD2|TRBV7-2
TGTGCCAGCAGCGCGGGACTAGCGGGGGGCCAACGGAAGCAGTTCTTC
CASSAGLAGGQRKQFF
>-|TRBJ2-5|-|TRBV5-1
TGCGCCAGCAGCTTGATGTCAGGGGAGACCCAGTACTTC
CASSLMSGETQYF
>-|TRBJ2-1|-|TRBV11-1
TGTGCCAGCACGACTCCGGGACTTCACTACAATGAGCAGTTCTTC
CASTTPGLHYNEQFF
>-|TRBJ2-5|-|TRBV12-3/TRBV12-4
TGTGCCAGCCGGTCGGGGTCGCAGATCGTGACCCAGTACTTC
CASRSGSQIVTQYF
>few|TRBJ1-2|TRBD1|TRBV29-1
TGCAGCGTCCAACCCCCCGGGACAGGGGTCTATGGCTACACCTTC
CSVQPPGTGVYGYTF
>-|TRBJ1-6|-|TRBV6-2/TRBV6-3
TGTGCCAGCAGTCCATTTGGGACCGACTCCAATTCACCCCTCCACTTT
CASSPFGTDSNSPLHF
>-|TRBJ1-3|-|TRBV15
TGTGCCACCAGCAGACCTCCCGTCGGAAACACCATATATTTT
CATSRPPVGNTIYF
>few|TRBJ2-1|TRBD1|TRBV5-1
TGCGCCAGCCGCGTGGGACAGGGAGGGGATGAGCAGTTCTTC
CASRVGQGGDEQFF
>few|TRBJ2-2|-|TRBV4-3
TGCGCCAGCAGCCCCAGGGAGACTAGGTGGGGCACCGGGGAGCTGTTTTTT
CASSPRETRWGTGELFF
>once|TRBJ1-1|-|TRBV4-3
TGCGCCAGCAGCCCGACTACCTTCTATGGGGCGGGGAACACTGAAGCTTTCTTT
CASSPTTFYGAGNTEAFF
>-|TRBJ1-4|TRBD1|TRBV10-3
TGTGCCATCAGTGAAAGGAGAGGACAGGGGGATGAAAAACTGTTTTTT
CAISERRGQGDEKLFF
>-|TRBJ1-1|TRBD1|TRBV24-1
TGTGCCACCAGTGATTCCGCCGGGACAGGGGGGACCACTTTCTTT
CATSDSAGTGGTTFF
>few|TRBJ2-5|-|TRBV29-1
TGCAGCGTTCAATTAGGCACCTACCAAGAGACCCAGTACTTC
CSVQLGTYQETQYF
>few|TRBJ1-1|-|TRBV11-2
TGTGCCAGCAGCTTAGAATGGCCGGGACAAGAAGCTTTCTTT
CASSLEWPGQEAFF
>many|TRBJ1-3|-|TRBV4-1
TGCGCCAGCAGCCGGGGCTCAGCTGGAAACACCATATATTTT
CASSRGSAGNTIYF
>many|TRBJ2-1|TRBD1|TRBV7-8
TGTGCCAGCAGCTTCACAGGGGGCGGCTACAATGAGCAGTTCTTC
CASSFTGGGYNEQFF